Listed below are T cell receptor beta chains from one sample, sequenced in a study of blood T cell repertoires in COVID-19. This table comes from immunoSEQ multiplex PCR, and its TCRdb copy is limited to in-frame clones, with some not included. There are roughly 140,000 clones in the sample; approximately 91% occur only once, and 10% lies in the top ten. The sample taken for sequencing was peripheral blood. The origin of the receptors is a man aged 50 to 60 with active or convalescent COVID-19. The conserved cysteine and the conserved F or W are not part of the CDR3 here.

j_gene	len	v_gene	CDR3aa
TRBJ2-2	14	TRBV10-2	ASSSGTGGMAGELF
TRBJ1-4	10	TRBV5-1	ASRQGNEKLF
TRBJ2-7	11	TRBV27	ASRGNGLWEQY
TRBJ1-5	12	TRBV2	ASSRRYSNQPQH
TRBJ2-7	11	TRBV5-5	ASSLIRAYEQY
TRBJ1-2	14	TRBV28	ASSSPGTGDNRGYT
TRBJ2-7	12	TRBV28	ASSLSGRDYEQY
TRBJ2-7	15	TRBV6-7	ASSYGLPGWVPYEQY
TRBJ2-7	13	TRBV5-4	ASSSPRDSSYEQY
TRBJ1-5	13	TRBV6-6	AGSATQGARQPQH